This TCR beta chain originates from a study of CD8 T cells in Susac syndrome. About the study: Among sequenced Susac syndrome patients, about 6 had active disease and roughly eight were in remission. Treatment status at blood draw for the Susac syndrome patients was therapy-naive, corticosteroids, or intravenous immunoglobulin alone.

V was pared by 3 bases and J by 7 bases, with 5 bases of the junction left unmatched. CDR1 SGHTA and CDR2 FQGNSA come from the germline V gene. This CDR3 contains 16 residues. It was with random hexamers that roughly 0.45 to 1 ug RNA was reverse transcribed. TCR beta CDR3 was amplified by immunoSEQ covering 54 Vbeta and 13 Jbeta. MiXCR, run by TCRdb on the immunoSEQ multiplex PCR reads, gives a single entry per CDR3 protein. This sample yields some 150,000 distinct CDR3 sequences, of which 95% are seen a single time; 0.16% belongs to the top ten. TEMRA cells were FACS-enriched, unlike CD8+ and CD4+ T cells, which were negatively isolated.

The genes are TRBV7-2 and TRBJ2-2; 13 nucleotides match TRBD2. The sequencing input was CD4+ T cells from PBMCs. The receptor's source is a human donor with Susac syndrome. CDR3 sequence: CASSFGTSGVGGELFF. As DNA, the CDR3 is TGTGCCAGCAGCTTCGGGACTAGCGGGGTTGGCGGGGAGCTGTTTTTT.